This entry concerns a single TCR beta chain. Absence of ophthalmopathy progression within 18 months defined stable Graves' hyperthyroidism. This entry comes from a study of T cells in Graves' hyperthyroidism and ophthalmopathy. The source material, RNA transcripts, was used to amplify TCR beta CDR3 regions. The HTBI set primed first-round TCR CDR3 RT-PCR. Using its own MiXCR run on the multiplex PCR reads, TCRdb lists one record per CDR3 protein. The table includes over 200,000 distinct CDR3 sequences, 15% to 20% detected once. The CDR3 covers 14 residues. V was cut by 4 bases and J by 0 bases, with 7 bases left in between.

This receptor was identified in a man aged 45-65 years with Graves' hyperthyroidism. The rearrangement uses TRBV12-3 or TRBV12-4 and TRBJ2-4; D unresolved. The sequenced sample was blood. This CDR3 reads CASSWRLAKNIQYF. For the CDR3, the DNA is TGTGCCAGCAGTTGGAGATTAGCCAAAAACATTCAGTACTTC.